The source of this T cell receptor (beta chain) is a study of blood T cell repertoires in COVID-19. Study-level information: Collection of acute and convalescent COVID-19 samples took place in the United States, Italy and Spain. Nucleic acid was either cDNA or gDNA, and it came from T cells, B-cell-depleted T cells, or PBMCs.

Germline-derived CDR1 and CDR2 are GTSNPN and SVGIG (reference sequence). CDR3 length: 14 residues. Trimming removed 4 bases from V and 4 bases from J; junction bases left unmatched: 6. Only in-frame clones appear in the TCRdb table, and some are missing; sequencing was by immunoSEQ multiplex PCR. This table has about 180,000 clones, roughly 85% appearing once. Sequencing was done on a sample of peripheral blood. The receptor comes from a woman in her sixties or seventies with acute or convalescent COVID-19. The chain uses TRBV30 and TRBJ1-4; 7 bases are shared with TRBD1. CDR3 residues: CAWTRDSINEKLFF. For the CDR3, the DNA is TGTGCCTGGACGAGGGACAGCATTAATGAAAAACTGTTTTTT.